These 10 T cell receptor beta chains were sequenced from one sample in a study of blood T cell repertoires in COVID-19. Produced via immunoSEQ multiplex PCR; TCRdb's table is partial and in-frame only. The sample holds 45,000 to 70,000 clones, 91% seen once. Sequencing input: peripheral blood. All receptors derive from a woman aged 55-69 years with active or convalescent COVID-19.

The rearrangement joins TRBV5-8 to TRBJ1-4; the D gene is possibly TRBD1 (5 bases). V was clipped by 7 bases and J by 4 bases, with 11 bases between them. This CDR3 has 13 residues. From germline, CDR1 is SGHTS and CDR2 YDEGEE. CDR3 in DNA: TGTGCCAGCCGACAGCGTGATAATGAAAAACTGTTTTTT. Its translation is CASRQRDNEKLFF.

This clone was observed a few times. V and J are TRBV14 and TRBJ2-2, with D maybe TRBD2 (6 bases). The ends were cut back, 5 bases at V and 7 bases at J, with 14 bases in the middle. The CDR3 has 14 residues. In germline, CDR1 is SGHDN, CDR2 FVKESK. CDR3 amino acids: CASSAMGAGGELFF. Here the CDR3 DNA reads TGTGCCAGCAGCGCTATGGGAGCGGGCGGGGAGCTGTTTTTT.

The rearrangement links TRBV2 to TRBJ2-4; perhaps TRBD1 as D (5 bases). V dropped 6 bases and J dropped 6 bases, with 18 bases sitting between them. Germline-derived CDR1 and CDR2 are SNHLY and FYNNEI. The CDR3 is 15 amino acids. CDR3 nucleotide sequence: TGTGCCAGCAGCCTTGGGGCCGAGTTGGGAAACATTCAGTACTTC. This codes for CASSLGAELGNIQYF. Complete variable domain (other parts from reference TRBV2 and TRBJ2-4): EPEVTQTPSHQVTQMGQEVILRCVPISNHLYFYWYRQILGQKVEFLVSFYNNEISEKSEIFDDQFSVERPDGSNFTLKIRSTKLEDSAMYFCASSLGAELGNIQYFGAGTRLSVL.

This rearrangement joins TRBV15 to TRBJ1-4; TRBD1 matches at 9 bases. V lost 5 bases to trimming and J lost 8 bases; unmatched junction nucleotides: 12. The germline V gene encodes CDR1 LNHNV and CDR2 YYDKDF (reference sequence). The CDR3 spans 16 residues. CDR3 nucleotides: TGTGCCACCAGCGCAGGCCCGGGACAGGGTCAGGAAAAACTGTTTTTT. Its protein is CATSAGPGQGQEKLFF.

The chain combines TRBV9 with TRBJ2-1; the match to TRBD2 covers 7 bases. The CDR3 spans 14 residues. Germline V lookup: CDR1 SGDLS, CDR2 YYNGEE. Trimming at V came to 0 bases and at J to 5 bases, leaving 2 bases not matched to a gene. The CDR3 nucleotides are TGTGCCAGCAGCGTAGTGGGAGGGAACAATGAGCAGTTCTTC. Translating it yields CASSVVGGNNEQFF.

The gene calls are TRBV19 and TRBJ1-2; D remains unclear. Trimming shortened V by 10 bases and J by 6 bases, and 15 bases separated the two germline ends. This CDR3 has 12 amino acids. Per the germline V gene, CDR1 is LNHDA and CDR2 is SQIVND (reference sequence). The CDR3 sequence is CATESVGNGYTF. CDR3 nucleotides: TGTGCCACCGAGTCTGTCGGGAATGGCTACACCTTC.

The chain is built from TRBV5-4 and TRBJ2-1; 9 positions match TRBD2. The germline V gene has CDR1 SGHNT and CDR2 YYREEE (reference sequence). This CDR3 spans 17 amino acids. V dropped 5 bases and J dropped 0; count of bases not matched to a gene: 9. As DNA, the CDR3 is TGTGCCAGCAGGAGTCGGACTAGCGAAAGCTCCTACAATGAGCAGTTCTTC. This encodes CASRSRTSESSYNEQFF.

The chain couples TRBV7-8 to TRBJ1-5; no firm D call. Trimming took off 1 base at V and 0 bases at J, with 7 bases between the two ends. Germline V CDR1 and CDR2: SGHVS, FQNEAQ. The CDR3 covers 15 residues. As DNA, the CDR3 is TGTGCCAGCAGCTTAGACGGGATTAGCAATCAGCCCCAGCATTTT. It translates to CASSLDGISNQPQHF. The full variable domain, with the rest looked up from reference TRBV7-8 and TRBJ1-5, is GAGVSQSPRYKVAKRGQDVALRCDPISGHVSLFWYQQALGQGPEFLTYFQNEAQLDKSGLPSDRFFAERPEGSVSTLKIQRTQQEDSAVYLCASSLDGISNQPQHFGDGTRLSIL.

This chain joins TRBV7-3 and TRBJ2-2; 11 bases fit TRBD2. This CDR3 region has 14 residues. Germline CDR1 SGHTA, CDR2 FQGTGA. J was trimmed by 9 bases and V by 8 bases; bases with no gene match: 8. CDR3 protein: CASGATSGRRELFF. CDR3 DNA sequence: TGTGCCAGCGGCGCCACTAGCGGGAGAAGGGAGCTGTTTTTT. Variable domain in full (rest from reference TRBV7-3 and TRBJ2-2): GAGVSQTPSNKVTEKGKYVELRCDPISGHTALYWYRQSLGQGPEFLIYFQGTGAADDSGLPNDRFFAVRPEGSVSTLKIQRTERGDSAVYLCASGATSGRRELFFGEGSRLTVL.

The chain joins TRBV28 to TRBJ1-2; tentatively, D is TRBD1 (6 bases). This CDR3 contains 13 residues. V was clipped by 11 bases and J by 0 bases, with 13 bases between them. CDR1 is MDHEN and CDR2 is SYDVKM in the germline V gene. CDR3 loop: CAGSTGANYGYTF. The CDR3 bases are TGTGCCGGCTCGACAGGAGCTAACTATGGCTACACCTTC.